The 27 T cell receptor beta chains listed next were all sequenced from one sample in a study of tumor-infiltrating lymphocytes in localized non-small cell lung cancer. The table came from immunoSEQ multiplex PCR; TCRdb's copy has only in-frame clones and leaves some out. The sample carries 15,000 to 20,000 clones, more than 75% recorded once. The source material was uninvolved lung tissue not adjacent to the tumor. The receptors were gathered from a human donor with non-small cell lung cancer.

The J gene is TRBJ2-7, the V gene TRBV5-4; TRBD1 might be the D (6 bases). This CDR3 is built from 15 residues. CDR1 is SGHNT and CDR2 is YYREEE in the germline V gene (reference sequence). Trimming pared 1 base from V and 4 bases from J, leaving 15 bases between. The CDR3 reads CASSLRAGATYEQYF. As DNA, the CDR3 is TGTGCCAGCAGCTTGAGAGCAGGGGCTACGTACGAGCAGTACTTC. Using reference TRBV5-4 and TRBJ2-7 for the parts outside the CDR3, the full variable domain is ETGVTQSPTHLIKTRGQQVTLRCSSQSGHNTVSWYQQALGQGPQFIFQYYREEENGRGNFPPRFSGLQFPNYSSELNVNALELDDSALYLCASSLRAGATYEQYFGPGTRLTVT.

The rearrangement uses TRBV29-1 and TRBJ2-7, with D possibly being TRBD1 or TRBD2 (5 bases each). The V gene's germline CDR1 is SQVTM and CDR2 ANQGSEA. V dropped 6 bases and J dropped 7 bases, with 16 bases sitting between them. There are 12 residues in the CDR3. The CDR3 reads CSVGDPQGEQYF. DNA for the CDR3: TGCAGCGTGGGGGACCCTCAGGGAGAGCAGTACTTC.

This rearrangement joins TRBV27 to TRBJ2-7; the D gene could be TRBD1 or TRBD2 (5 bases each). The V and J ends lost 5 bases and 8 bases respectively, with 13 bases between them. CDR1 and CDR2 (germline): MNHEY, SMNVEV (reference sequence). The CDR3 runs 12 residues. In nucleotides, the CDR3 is TGTGCCAGCAGTCGGGGCCCCTCAAAGCAGTACTTC. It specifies CASSRGPSKQYF.

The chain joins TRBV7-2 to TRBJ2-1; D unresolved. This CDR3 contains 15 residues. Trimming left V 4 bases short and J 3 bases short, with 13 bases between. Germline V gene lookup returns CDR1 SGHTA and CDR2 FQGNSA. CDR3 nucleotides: TGTGCCAGCAGCTCCCCAAGGACCGTCTACAATGAGCAGTTCTTC. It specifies CASSSPRTVYNEQFF.

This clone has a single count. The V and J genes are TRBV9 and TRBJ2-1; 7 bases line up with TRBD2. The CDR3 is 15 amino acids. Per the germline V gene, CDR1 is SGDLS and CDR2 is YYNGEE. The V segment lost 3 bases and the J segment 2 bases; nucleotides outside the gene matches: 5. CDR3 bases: TGTGCCAGCAGCGCCTCTAGCGGCGCCTACAATGAGCAGTTCTTC. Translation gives CASSASSGAYNEQFF.

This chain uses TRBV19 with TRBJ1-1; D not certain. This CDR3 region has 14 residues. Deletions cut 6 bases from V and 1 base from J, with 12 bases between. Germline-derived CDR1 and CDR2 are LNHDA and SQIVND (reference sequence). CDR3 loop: CASRSRLRNTEAFF. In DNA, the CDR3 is TGTGCCAGTAGGTCCAGGCTGAGGAACACTGAAGCTTTCTTT.

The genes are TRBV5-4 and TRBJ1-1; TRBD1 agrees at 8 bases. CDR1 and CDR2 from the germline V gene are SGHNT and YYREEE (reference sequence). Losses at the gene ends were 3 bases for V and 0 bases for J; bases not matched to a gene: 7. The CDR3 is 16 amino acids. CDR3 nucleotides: TGTGCCAGCAGCTCACGTTGGACAGGGATGAACACTGAAGCTTTCTTT. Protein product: CASSSRWTGMNTEAFF. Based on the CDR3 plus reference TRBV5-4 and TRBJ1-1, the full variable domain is ETGVTQSPTHLIKTRGQQVTLRCSSQSGHNTVSWYQQALGQGPQFIFQYYREEENGRGNFPPRFSGLQFPNYSSELNVNALELDDSALYLCASSSRWTGMNTEAFFGQGTRLTVV.

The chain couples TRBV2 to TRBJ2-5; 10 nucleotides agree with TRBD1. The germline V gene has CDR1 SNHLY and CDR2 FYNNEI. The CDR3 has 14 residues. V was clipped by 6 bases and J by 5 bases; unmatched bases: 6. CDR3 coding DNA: TGTGCCAGCAGAATAGGACAGGGGGGCGAGACCCAGTACTTC. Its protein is CASRIGQGGETQYF.

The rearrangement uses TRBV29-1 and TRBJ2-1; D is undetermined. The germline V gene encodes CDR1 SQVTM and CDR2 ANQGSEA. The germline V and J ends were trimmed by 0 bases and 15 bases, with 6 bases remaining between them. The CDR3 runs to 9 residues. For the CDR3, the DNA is TGCAGCGTTGAAGATCTTCCGTTCTTC. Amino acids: CSVEDLPFF.

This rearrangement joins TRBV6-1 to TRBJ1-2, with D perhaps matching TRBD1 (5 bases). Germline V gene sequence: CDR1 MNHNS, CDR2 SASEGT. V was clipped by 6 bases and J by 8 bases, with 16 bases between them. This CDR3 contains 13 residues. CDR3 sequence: CASRTLGGGGYTF. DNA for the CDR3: TGTGCCAGCAGGACCCTCGGGGGAGGGGGCTACACCTTC.

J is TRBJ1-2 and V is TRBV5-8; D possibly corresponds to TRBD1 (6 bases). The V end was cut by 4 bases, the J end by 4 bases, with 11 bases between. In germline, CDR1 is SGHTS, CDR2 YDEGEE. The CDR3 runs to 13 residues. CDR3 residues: CASSQTGAYGYTF. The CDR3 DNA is TGTGCCAGCAGCCAGACAGGAGCCTATGGCTACACCTTC.

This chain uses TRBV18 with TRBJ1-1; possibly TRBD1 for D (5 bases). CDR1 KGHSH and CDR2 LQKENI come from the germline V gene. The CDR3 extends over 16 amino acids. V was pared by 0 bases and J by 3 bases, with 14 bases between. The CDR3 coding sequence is TGTGCCAGCTCACCACCGATCAGGGAAGCGTACACTGAAGCTTTCTTT. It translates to CASSPPIREAYTEAFF. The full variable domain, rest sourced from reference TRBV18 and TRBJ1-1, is NAGVMQNPRHLVRRRGQEARLRCSPMKGHSHVYWYRQLPEEGLKFMVYLQKENIIDESGMPKERFSAEFPKEGPSILRIQQVVRGDSAAYFCASSPPIREAYTEAFFGQGTRLTVV.

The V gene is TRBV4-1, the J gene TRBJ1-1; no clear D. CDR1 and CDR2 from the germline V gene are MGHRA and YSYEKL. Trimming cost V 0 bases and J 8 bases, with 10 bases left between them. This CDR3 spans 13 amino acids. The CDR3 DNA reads TGCGCCAGCAGCCAAGAGTCGCAAGGAGAAGCTTTCTTT. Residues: CASSQESQGEAFF.

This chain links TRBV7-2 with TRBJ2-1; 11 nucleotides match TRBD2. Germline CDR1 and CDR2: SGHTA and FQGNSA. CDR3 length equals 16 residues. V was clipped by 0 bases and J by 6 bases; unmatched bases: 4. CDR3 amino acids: CASSLAALAGVNEQFF. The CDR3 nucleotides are TGTGCCAGCAGCTTAGCGGCACTAGCGGGAGTCAATGAGCAGTTCTTC.

This chain's CDR3 is CASSLARGVSNYGYTF. The CDR3 bases are TGTGCCAGCAGCTTGGCTAGGGGGGTTTCTAACTATGGCTACACCTTC. The chain recombines TRBV5-6 with TRBJ1-2, with D maybe TRBD1 (6 bases). Trimming took 0 bases from V and 0 from J, leaving 12 bases between them. Per the germline V gene, CDR1 is SGHDT and CDR2 is YYEEEE. There are 16 residues in the CDR3.

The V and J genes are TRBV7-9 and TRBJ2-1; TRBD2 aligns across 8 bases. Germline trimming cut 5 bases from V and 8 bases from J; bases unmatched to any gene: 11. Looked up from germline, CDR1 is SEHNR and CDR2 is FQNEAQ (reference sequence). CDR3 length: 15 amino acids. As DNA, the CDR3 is TGTGCCAGCAGCGCCACGGGAGGGCCTTTTTATGAGCAGTTCTTC. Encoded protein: CASSATGGPFYEQFF.

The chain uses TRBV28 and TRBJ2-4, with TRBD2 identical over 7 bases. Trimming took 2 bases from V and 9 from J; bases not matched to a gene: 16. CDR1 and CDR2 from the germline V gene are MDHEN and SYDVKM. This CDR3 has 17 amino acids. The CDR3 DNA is TGTGCCAGCAGTTTAGGGGTCAGAGCGGGGCTTTCGGGCATTCAGTACTTC. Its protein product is CASSLGVRAGLSGIQYF.

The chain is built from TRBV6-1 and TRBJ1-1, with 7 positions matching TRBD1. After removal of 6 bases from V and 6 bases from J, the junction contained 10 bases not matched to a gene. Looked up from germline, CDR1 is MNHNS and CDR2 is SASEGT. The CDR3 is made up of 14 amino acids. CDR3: CASREQTGYAEAFF. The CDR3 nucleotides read TGTGCCAGCAGGGAACAGACAGGGTACGCTGAAGCTTTCTTT.

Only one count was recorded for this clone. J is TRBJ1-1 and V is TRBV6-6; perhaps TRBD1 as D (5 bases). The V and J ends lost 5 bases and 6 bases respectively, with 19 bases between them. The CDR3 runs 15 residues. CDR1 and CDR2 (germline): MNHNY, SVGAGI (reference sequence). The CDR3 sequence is CASSLQGPALSEAFF. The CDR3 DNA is TGTGCCAGCAGTCTTCAGGGTCCCGCTCTCTCTGAAGCTTTCTTT.

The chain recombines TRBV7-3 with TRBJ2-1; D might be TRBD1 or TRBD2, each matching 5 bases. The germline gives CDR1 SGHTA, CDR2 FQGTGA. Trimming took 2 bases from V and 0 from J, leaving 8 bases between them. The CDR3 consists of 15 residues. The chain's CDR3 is CASSLGTSSYNEQFF. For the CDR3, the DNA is TGTGCCAGCAGCTTAGGGACCAGCTCCTACAATGAGCAGTTCTTC.

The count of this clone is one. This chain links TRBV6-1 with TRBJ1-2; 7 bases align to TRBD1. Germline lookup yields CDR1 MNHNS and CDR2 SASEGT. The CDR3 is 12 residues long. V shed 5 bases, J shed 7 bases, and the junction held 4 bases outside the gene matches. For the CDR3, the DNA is TGTGCCAGCAGTCCCACAGGGGCTGGCTACACCTTC. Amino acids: CASSPTGAGYTF.

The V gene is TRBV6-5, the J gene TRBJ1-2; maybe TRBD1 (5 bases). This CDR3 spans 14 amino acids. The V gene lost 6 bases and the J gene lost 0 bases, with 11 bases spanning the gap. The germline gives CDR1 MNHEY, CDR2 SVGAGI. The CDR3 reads CASRMDNANYGYTF. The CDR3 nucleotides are TGTGCCAGCAGAATGGACAACGCTAACTATGGCTACACCTTC.

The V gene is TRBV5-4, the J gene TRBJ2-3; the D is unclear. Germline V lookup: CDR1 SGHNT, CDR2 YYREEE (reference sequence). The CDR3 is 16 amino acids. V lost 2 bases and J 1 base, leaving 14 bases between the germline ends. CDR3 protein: CASSFGSPGGTDTQYF. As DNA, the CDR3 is TGTGCCAGCAGCTTCGGGTCGCCCGGTGGCACAGATACGCAGTATTTT. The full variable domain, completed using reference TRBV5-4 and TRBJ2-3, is ETGVTQSPTHLIKTRGQQVTLRCSSQSGHNTVSWYQQALGQGPQFIFQYYREEENGRGNFPPRFSGLQFPNYSSELNVNALELDDSALYLCASSFGSPGGTDTQYFGPGTRLTVL.

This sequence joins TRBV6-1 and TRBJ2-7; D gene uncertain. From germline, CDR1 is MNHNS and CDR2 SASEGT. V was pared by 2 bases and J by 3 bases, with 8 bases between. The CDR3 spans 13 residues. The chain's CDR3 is CASSEMRGYEQYF. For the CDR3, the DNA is TGTGCCAGCAGTGAAATGCGAGGCTACGAGCAGTACTTC.

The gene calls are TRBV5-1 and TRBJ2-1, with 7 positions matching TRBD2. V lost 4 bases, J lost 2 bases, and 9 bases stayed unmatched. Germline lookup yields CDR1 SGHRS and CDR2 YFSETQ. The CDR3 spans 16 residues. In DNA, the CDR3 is TGCGCCAGCAGCCCGGGAGGCGTTGGTGCCTACAATGAGCAGTTCTTC. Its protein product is CASSPGGVGAYNEQFF.

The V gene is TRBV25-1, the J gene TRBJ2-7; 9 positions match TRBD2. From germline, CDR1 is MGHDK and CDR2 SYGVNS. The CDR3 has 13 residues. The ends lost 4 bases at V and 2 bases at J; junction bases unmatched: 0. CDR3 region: CASSVAGAYEQYF. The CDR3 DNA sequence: TGTGCCAGCAGTGTAGCGGGAGCCTACGAGCAGTACTTC.

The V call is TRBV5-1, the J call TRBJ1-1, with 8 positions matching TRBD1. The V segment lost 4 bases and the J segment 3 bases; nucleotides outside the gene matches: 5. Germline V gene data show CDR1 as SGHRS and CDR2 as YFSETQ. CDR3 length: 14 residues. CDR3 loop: CASSRGQGYTEAFF. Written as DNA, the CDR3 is TGCGCCAGCAGCAGAGGACAGGGATACACTGAAGCTTTCTTT.